This record concerns one T cell receptor beta chain sequence. Clones were sequenced by immunoSEQ multiplex PCR, and TCRdb holds only the in-frame ones, with some missing. The table includes roughly 7,500 clones, 55% to 70% detected once. The CDR3 has 14 amino acids. V lost 0 bases, J lost 8 bases, and 6 bases stayed unmatched. From germline, CDR1 is MNHEY and CDR2 SVGAGI. These data originate in a study of neoadjuvant anti-PD-1 for oral cavity cancer. Time point noted: after neoadjuvant nivolumab, at surgical resection. The receptor was isolated from a person between 40 and 80 years old with oral cavity squamous cell carcinoma. The V and J genes are TRBV6-5 and TRBJ1-2; 7 bases line up with TRBD1. This material consisted of PBMCs, taken after nivolumab (anti-PD-1) treatment. Written as DNA, the CDR3 is TGTGCCAGCAGTTACTCGGGTCGACAGGGAGGCTACACCTTC. Protein: CASSYSGRQGGYTF.